Below are 25 T cell receptor beta chains sequenced from a single sample in a study of T-cell reconstitution after alpha-beta-depleted transplantation in children. Construction of the TCRbeta library involved unique molecular identifiers. Via MiXCR, TCRdb re-called the PCR reads, giving one row per CDR3 protein. The sample has about 580,000 distinct CDR3 sequences, more than 20% seen once. The material sequenced was PBMCs, mostly from graft donor cells, taken 360 days after TCRalphabeta/CD19-depleted stem cell transplant. The receptors come from a boy less than two years old who had a stem cell transplant for acute myeloid leukemia, so the T cells may come from the graft donor.

The chain employs TRBV7-2 and TRBJ2-7; no clear D gene. V was clipped by 5 bases and J by 5 bases, with 19 bases between them. This CDR3 is 15 amino acids long. Per the germline V gene, CDR1 is SGHTA and CDR2 is FQGNSA. CDR3 residues: CASSIPRALGHEQYF. The DNA for the CDR3 is TGTGCCAGCAGCATTCCACGCGCCCTAGGCCACGAGCAGTACTTC.

This clonotype has at least ten counts. The genes are TRBV5-1 and TRBJ2-2; 9 bases fit TRBD1. The CDR3 covers 16 residues. Germline V lookup: CDR1 SGHRS, CDR2 YFSETQ. J was trimmed by 7 bases and V by 0 bases; bases with no gene match: 7. The CDR3 spells CASSLARTGASGELFF. In nucleotides, the CDR3 is TGCGCCAGCAGCTTGGCCCGGACAGGGGCGAGCGGGGAGCTGTTTTTT.

The rearrangement joins TRBV4-3 to TRBJ2-7, with TRBD1 matching 9 bases. This CDR3 has 15 amino acids. The V segment lost 4 bases and the J segment 3 bases; nucleotides outside the gene matches: 7. The germline CDR1 and CDR2 sequences are LGHNA and YSLEER. Here the CDR3 reads CASSRDRQGGYEQYF. DNA of the CDR3: TGCGCCAGCAGCCGCGATAGACAGGGGGGCTACGAGCAGTACTTC.

This clonotype came up a few times. The rearrangement links TRBV4-3 to TRBJ1-2; D gene ambiguous. The CDR3 spans 16 residues. The germline V gene encodes CDR1 LGHNA and CDR2 YSLEER. With 2 bases removed from V and 5 bases from J, the gap between germline ends came to 18 bases. CDR3 bases: TGCGCCAGCAGCCAACTATTCGGGGTAGGCCGATATGGCTACACCTTC. It specifies CASSQLFGVGRYGYTF.

This clonotype appeared once. The chain uses TRBV28 and TRBJ2-7; 8 nucleotides align to TRBD1. V lost 3 bases and J lost 7; bases outside the gene matches: 8. The germline CDR1 and CDR2 sequences are MDHEN and SYDVKM. The CDR3 covers 14 residues. In DNA, the CDR3 is TGTGCCAGCAGTTTGGGGGACAGGTCAGGGGAGCAGTACGTC. Translating it yields CASSLGDRSGEQYV.

This clonotype has ten or more counts. This chain joins TRBV10-3 and TRBJ2-7, with D perhaps TRBD1 (5 bases). The CDR3 is 15 residues long. Germline V gene data show CDR1 as ENHRY and CDR2 as SYGVKD. The germline V and J ends were trimmed by 3 bases and 2 bases, with 14 bases remaining between them. This CDR3 reads CAISDPSDSPYEQYF. For the CDR3, the DNA is TGTGCCATCAGTGACCCCAGCGACAGCCCCTACGAGCAGTACTTC.

The chain recombines TRBV5-1 with TRBJ2-2; a possible D gene is TRBD2 (6 bases). Germline V gene data show CDR1 as SGHRS and CDR2 as YFSETQ. The CDR3 totals 14 residues. V lost 1 base to trimming and J lost 5 bases, with 9 bases between them. The CDR3 coding sequence is TGCGCCAGCAGCTTGAGTGCGGGGACCGGGGAGCTGTTTTTT. It translates to CASSLSAGTGELFF.

The genes are TRBV25-1 and TRBJ2-7; D not certain. The CDR3 covers 14 residues. Germline CDR1 is MGHDK and CDR2 is SYGVNS. V dropped 3 bases and J dropped 1 base, with 10 bases sitting between them. CDR3 bases: TGTGCCAGCAGTGACTGGTCGGGTTCCTACGAGCAGTACTTC. Translated: CASSDWSGSYEQYF.

This clonotype was detected many times. V and J are TRBV28 and TRBJ2-6, with unresolved D. Trimming shortened V by 5 bases and J by 7 bases, and 15 bases separated the two germline ends. CDR3 length: 15 amino acids. Germline lookup yields CDR1 MDHEN and CDR2 SYDVKM. The CDR3 nucleotides are TGTGCCAGCAGTGAGGAAGGGTTTGGAGCCAACGTCCTGACTTTC. Protein: CASSEEGFGANVLTF.

In its sample, this clonotype was seen a few times. The J gene is TRBJ1-1, the V gene TRBV20-1, with 8 bases aligning to TRBD1. There are 14 residues in the CDR3. CDR1 is DFQATT, CDR2 SNEGSKA, per germline (reference sequence). J gave up 6 bases and V 1 base, and 7 bases lay outside the gene matches. CDR3: CSARGLDRGSEAFF. CDR3 bases: TGCAGTGCTAGAGGCCTTGACAGGGGCTCTGAAGCTTTCTTT.

This chain connects TRBV7-6 to TRBJ2-5; 9 positions agree with TRBD2. This CDR3 contains 14 residues. V gave up 1 base and J gave up 13 bases; unmatched junction bases: 10. The germline gives CDR1 SGHVS, CDR2 FNYEAQ. This CDR3 reads CASSLGSGGNPWYF. The CDR3 DNA reads as TGTGCCAGCAGCTTAGGCAGCGGGGGGAACCCGTGGTACTTC.

This clonotype came up many times. The chain combines TRBV2 with TRBJ2-2; perhaps D is TRBD1 or TRBD2 (5 bases each). CDR3 length equals 11 residues. CDR1 is SNHLY, CDR2 FYNNEI, per germline. The ends were cut back, 9 bases at V and 5 bases at J, with 7 bases in the middle. As DNA, the CDR3 is TGTGCCAGGAGGGGTACCGGGGAGCTGTTTTTT. Its translation: CARRGTGELFF.

V gene TRBV6-1 combines with J gene TRBJ1-1, with 7 bases fitting TRBD1. Germline V CDR1 and CDR2: MNHNS, SASEGT. This CDR3 is built from 15 residues. Losses at the gene ends were 5 bases for V and 0 bases for J; bases not matched to a gene: 6. CDR3 sequence (DNA): TGTGCCAGCAGTCTAATAGGGGGCGTGAACACTGAAGCTTTCTTT. Its translation: CASSLIGGVNTEAFF.

This rearrangement joins TRBV10-2 to TRBJ2-5; D is unresolved. The length of the CDR3 is 11 residues. The V and J ends lost 1 base and 5 bases respectively, with 2 bases between them. The V gene's germline CDR1 is WSHSY and CDR2 SAAADI. DNA of the CDR3: TGCGCCAGCAGTGAGTTCGAGACCCAGTACTTC. As protein: CASSEFETQYF.

The J gene is TRBJ1-4, the V gene TRBV4-3; TRBD1 agrees at 8 bases. J gave up 5 bases and V 3 bases, and 11 bases lay outside the gene matches. The CDR3 is 17 amino acids. Germline assignment: CDR1 LGHNA and CDR2 YSLEER. The CDR3 here is CASSQGDRDRLNEKLFF. In DNA form, the CDR3 reads TGCGCCAGCAGCCAGGGGGACCGGGACAGGCTAAATGAAAAACTGTTTTTT.

This clonotype was counted between two and nine times. The chain employs TRBV20-1 and TRBJ1-1, with TRBD1 as a possible D gene (5 bases). This CDR3 is built from 16 residues. CDR1 is DFQATT and CDR2 is SNEGSKA in the germline V gene (reference sequence). Deletions cut 2 bases from V and 0 bases from J, with 16 bases between. The CDR3 reads CSARSLLRGLNTEAFF. DNA for the CDR3: TGCAGTGCTAGATCCCTATTGAGGGGATTGAACACTGAAGCTTTCTTT.

Many counts were recorded for this clonotype. The chain combines TRBV6-1 with TRBJ2-1, with 7 bases aligning to TRBD1. The CDR3 contains 11 residues. After removal of 6 bases from V and 9 bases from J, the junction contained 2 bases not matched to a gene. CDR1 MNHNS and CDR2 SASEGT come from the germline V gene. CDR3 nucleotide sequence: TGTGCCAGCAGACAGGGGATTGAGCAGTTCTTC. Protein sequence: CASRQGIEQFF.

This chain connects TRBV20-1 to TRBJ2-1; a weak D match, TRBD2 (6 bases). The CDR3 has 13 amino acids. Trimming removed 5 bases from V and 7 bases from J, with 15 bases in between. Germline CDR1 is DFQATT and CDR2 is SNEGSKA (reference sequence). CDR3 sequence (DNA): TGCAGTGCTTCCTATCGTCGGGGGAATGAGCAGTTCTTC. Protein product: CSASYRRGNEQFF.

This clonotype appeared a few times. The chain couples TRBV13 to TRBJ2-7; 10 nucleotides align to TRBD1. Per the germline V gene, CDR1 is PRHDT and CDR2 is FYEKMQ (reference sequence). The CDR3 is 17 residues long. The V gene end was trimmed by 6 bases and the J gene end by 0 bases; junction bases not matched to a gene: 11. CDR3 protein: CASRPLGTGDSSYEQYF. CDR3 nucleotide sequence: TGTGCCAGCAGACCACTGGGGACAGGGGACAGCTCCTACGAGCAGTACTTC.

The genes are TRBV11-2 and TRBJ1-2, with D perhaps matching TRBD1 (5 bases). This CDR3 is 13 amino acids long. V was pared by 3 bases and J by 2 bases, with 7 bases between. CDR1 and CDR2 from the germline V gene are SGHAT and FQNNGV. This CDR3 is CASSLGVNYGYTF. In nucleotides, the CDR3 is TGTGCCAGCAGCTTGGGGGTAAACTATGGCTACACCTTC.

This clonotype was found many times. The J gene is TRBJ2-1, the V gene TRBV5-1, with 8 bases aligning to TRBD2. The germline V gene has CDR1 SGHRS and CDR2 YFSETQ. V trimming: 0 bases; J trimming: 7 bases; junction bases outside the gene matches: 6. The CDR3 contains 15 residues. The CDR3 DNA follows: TGCGCCAGCAGCTTGGACGGGGGGGCCGAGAATGAGCAGTTCTTC. This sequence encodes CASSLDGGAENEQFF.

Here the CDR3 reads CASSLSVRLTDTQYF. The CDR3 DNA sequence: TGTGCCAGCAGCTTATCCGTGCGCCTCACAGATACGCAGTATTTT. The V and J genes are TRBV7-9 and TRBJ2-3; D uncertain. Germline CDR1 SEHNR, CDR2 FQNEAQ (reference sequence). The CDR3 sequence is 15 residues long. Trimming removed 2 bases from V and 2 bases from J, with 11 bases in between. The full variable domain, in which reference TRBV7-9 and TRBJ2-3 provide the parts outside the CDR3, is DTGVSQNPRHKITKRGQNVTFRCDPISEHNRLYWYRQTLGQGPEFLTYFQNEAQLEKSRLLSDRFSAERPKGSFSTLEIQRTEQGDSAMYLCASSLSVRLTDTQYFGPGTRLTVL.

This clonotype was seen a few times. The gene calls are TRBV12-3 or TRBV12-4 and TRBJ2-3; D perhaps matches TRBD1 (6 bases). The CDR3 sequence is 15 residues long. V lost 2 bases, J lost 2 bases, and 11 bases lay in between. CDR3 residues: CASSLRTDITDTQYF. The DNA for the CDR3 is TGTGCCAGCAGTTTAAGGACAGATATCACAGATACGCAGTATTTT.

On this clonotype: A much larger clonotype is one base distant, so this may be a read error. The J gene is TRBJ2-1, the V gene TRBV24-1; D ambiguous. Per germline, CDR1 KGHDR and CDR2 SFDVKD. This CDR3 has 11 residues. The germline V and J ends were trimmed by 4 bases and 4 bases, with 1 base remaining between them. In DNA form, the CDR3 reads TGTGCCACCAGTGAATACAATGAGCAGTTCTTC. It encodes CATSEYNEQFF.

The sample holds many counts of this clonotype. The rearrangement uses TRBV12-3 or TRBV12-4 and TRBJ2-7; 7 bases align to TRBD1. Losses at the gene ends were 4 bases for V and 7 bases for J; bases not matched to a gene: 10. The CDR3 contains 14 residues. The CDR3 loop is CASSSGTDLGEQYV. The CDR3 coding sequence is TGTGCCAGCAGTTCCGGGACAGACCTGGGGGAGCAGTACGTC.